The entry below describes one T cell receptor (beta chain). The target antigen is unknown. These data belong to a study of cytomegalovirus exposure and HLA in healthy donors. Study-level information: Falling in the Caucasian-associated ancestry cluster were about 83% of some 400 genotyped donors.

The V end lost 4 bases, the J end lost 10 bases, and 14 bases lay between the germline ends. Germline CDR1 MDHEN, CDR2 SYDVKM. The CDR3 covers 14 residues. The PCR contained 60 Vbeta and 13 Jbeta primers. The protocol was immunoSEQ multiplex PCR, while the TCRdb copy is restricted to in-frame clones and leaves out a portion. Its listing shows roughly 70,000 clones. Study-level findings and limits: Roughly uniform depth of sequencing across donors was assumed in presence/absence analyses.

The sequence was collected from a middle-aged man in good health and CMV-seronegative. The sample comprised PBMCs. The chain is built from TRBV28 and TRBJ1-6; D not resolved. CDR3 amino acids: CASSSLKTRSPLHF. The CDR3 DNA follows: TGTGCCAGCAGTTCCTTAAAGACAAGATCACCCCTCCACTTT.